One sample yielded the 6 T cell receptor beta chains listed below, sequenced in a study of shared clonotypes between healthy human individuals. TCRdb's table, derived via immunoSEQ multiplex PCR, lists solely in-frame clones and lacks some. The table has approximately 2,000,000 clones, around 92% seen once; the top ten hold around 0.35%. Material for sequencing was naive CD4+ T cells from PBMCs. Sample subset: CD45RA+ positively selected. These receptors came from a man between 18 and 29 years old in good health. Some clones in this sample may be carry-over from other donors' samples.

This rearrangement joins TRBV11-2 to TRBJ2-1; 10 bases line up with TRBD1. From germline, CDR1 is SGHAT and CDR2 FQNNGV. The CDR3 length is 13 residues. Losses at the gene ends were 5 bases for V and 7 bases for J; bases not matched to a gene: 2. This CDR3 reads CASSPGQGNEQFF. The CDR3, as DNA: TGTGCCAGCAGCCCGGGACAGGGGAATGAGCAGTTCTTC.

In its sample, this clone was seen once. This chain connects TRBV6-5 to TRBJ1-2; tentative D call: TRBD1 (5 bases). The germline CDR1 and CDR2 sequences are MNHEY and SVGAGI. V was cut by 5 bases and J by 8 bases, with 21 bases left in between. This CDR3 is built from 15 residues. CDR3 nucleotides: TGTGCCAGCAGTCAATACGTGGGACCTAGAGGGGGCTACACCTTC. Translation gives CASSQYVGPRGGYTF.

CDR3: CASSFGVSAIYEQYF. Written as DNA, the CDR3 is TGTGCCAGCAGTTTTGGAGTTTCAGCTATCTACGAGCAGTACTTC. This chain joins TRBV28 and TRBJ2-7; D uncertain. Germline V lookup: CDR1 MDHEN, CDR2 SYDVKM. V was clipped by 3 bases and J by 3 bases, with 15 bases between them. This CDR3 has 15 amino acids. Full variable domain (remainder filled in from reference TRBV28 and TRBJ2-7): DVKVTQSSRYLVKRTGEKVFLECVQDMDHENMFWYRQDPGLGLRLIYFSYDVKMKEKGDIPEGYSVSREKKERFSLILESASTNQTSMYLCASSFGVSAIYEQYFGPGTRLTVT.

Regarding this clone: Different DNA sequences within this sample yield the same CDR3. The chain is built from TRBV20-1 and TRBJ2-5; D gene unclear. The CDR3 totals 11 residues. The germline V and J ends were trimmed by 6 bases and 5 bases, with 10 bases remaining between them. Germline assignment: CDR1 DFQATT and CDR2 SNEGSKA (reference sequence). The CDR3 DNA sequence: TGCAGTGCCCTGGGTCGCGAGACCCAGTACTTC. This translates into CSALGRETQYF.

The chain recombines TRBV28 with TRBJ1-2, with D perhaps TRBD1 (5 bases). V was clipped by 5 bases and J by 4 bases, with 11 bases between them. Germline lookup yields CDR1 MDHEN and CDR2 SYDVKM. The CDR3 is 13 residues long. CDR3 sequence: CASSPLGVYGYTF. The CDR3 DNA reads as TGTGCCAGCAGTCCCCTAGGGGTCTATGGCTACACCTTC.

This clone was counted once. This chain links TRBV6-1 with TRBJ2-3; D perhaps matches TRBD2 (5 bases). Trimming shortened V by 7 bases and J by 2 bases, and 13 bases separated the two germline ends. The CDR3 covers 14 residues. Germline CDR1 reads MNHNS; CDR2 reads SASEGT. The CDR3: CASTSRGFTDTQYF. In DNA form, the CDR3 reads TGTGCCAGCACCAGTCGGGGATTCACAGATACGCAGTATTTT.